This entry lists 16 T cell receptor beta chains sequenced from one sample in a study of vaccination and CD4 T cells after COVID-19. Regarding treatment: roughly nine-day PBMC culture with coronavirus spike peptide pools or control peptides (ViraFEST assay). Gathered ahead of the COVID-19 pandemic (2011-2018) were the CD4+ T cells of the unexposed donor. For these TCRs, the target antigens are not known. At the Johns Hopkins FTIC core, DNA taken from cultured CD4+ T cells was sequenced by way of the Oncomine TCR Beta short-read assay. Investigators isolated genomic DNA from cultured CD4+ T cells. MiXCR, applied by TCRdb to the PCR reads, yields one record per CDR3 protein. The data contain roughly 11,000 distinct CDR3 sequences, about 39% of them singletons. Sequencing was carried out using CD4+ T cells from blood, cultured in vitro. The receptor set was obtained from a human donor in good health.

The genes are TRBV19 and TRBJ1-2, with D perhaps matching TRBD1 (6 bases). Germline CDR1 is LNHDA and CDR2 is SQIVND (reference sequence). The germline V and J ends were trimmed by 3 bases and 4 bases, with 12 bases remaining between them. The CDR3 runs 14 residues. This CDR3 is CASSMAGGSYGYTF. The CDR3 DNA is TGTGCCAGTAGTATGGCGGGGGGCAGCTATGGCTACACCTTC.

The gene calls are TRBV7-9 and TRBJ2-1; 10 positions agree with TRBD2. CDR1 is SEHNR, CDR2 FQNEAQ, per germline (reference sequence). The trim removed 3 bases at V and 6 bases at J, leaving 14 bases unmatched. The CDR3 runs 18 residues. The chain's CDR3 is CASSFPHRLAGVRNEQFF. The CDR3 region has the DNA TGTGCCAGCAGCTTTCCCCATAGGCTAGCGGGAGTCCGCAATGAGCAGTTCTTC.

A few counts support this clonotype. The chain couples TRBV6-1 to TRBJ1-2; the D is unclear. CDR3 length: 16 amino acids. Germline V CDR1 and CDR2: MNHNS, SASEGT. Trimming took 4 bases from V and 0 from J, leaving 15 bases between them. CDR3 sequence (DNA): TGTGCCAGCAGTGGCACTGGGGTGAGAGCTAACTATGGCTACACCTTC. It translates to CASSGTGVRANYGYTF.

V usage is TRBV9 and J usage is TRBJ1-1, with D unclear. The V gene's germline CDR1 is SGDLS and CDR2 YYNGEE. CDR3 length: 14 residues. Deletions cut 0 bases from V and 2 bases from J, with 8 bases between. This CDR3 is CASSVVSTNTEAFF. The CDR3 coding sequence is TGTGCCAGCAGCGTAGTTAGCACTAACACTGAAGCTTTCTTT.

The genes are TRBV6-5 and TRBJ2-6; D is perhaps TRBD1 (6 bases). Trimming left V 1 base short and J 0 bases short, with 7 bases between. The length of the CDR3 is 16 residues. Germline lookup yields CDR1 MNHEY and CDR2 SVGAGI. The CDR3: CASSYWGRSGANVLTF. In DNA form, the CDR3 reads TGTGCCAGCAGTTACTGGGGGCGCTCTGGGGCCAACGTCCTGACTTTC.

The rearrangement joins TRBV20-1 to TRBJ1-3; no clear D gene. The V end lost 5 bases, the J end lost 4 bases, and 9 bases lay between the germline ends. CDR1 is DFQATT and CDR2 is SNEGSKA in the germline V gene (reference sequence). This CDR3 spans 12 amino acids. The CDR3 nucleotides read TGCAGTGCTCGAGGAACGGGAAACACCATATATTTT. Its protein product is CSARGTGNTIYF.

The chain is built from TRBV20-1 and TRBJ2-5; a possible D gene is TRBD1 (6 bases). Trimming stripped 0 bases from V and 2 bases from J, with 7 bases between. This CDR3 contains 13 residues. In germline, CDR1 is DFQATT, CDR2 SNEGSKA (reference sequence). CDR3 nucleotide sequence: TGCAGTGCTAGAGAGGACAGTCAAGAGACCCAGTACTTC. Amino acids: CSAREDSQETQYF.

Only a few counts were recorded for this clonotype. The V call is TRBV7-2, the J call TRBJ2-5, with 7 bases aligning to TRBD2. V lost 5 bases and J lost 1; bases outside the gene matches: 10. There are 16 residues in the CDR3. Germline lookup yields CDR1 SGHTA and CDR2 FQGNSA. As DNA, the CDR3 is TGTGCCAGCAGCCGAACCCTACTAGCGATCCAAGAGACCCAGTACTTC. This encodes CASSRTLLAIQETQYF.

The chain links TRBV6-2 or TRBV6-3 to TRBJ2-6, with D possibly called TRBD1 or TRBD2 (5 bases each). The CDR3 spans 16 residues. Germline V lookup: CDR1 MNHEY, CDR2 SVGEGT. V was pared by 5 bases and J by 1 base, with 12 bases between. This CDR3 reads CASSRGTVSGANVLTF. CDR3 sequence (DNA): TGTGCCAGCAGTCGAGGGACGGTATCTGGGGCCAACGTCCTGACTTTC.

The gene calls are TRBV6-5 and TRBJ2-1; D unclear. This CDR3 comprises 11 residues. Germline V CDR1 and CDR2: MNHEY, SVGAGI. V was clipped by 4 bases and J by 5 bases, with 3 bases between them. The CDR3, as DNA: TGTGCCAGCAGTTGGCACAATGAGCAGTTCTTC. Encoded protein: CASSWHNEQFF.

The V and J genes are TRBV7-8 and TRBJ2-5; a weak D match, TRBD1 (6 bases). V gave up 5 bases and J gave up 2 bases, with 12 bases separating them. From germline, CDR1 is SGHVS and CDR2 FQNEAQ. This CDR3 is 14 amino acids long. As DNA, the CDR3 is TGTGCCAGCAGCATCGGGACACTACAAGAGACCCAGTACTTC. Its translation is CASSIGTLQETQYF.

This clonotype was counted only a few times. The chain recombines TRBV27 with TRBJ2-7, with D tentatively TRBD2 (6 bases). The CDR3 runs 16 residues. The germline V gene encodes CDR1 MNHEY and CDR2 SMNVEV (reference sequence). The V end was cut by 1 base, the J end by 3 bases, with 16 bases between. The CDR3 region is CASSLWSGSPIYEQYF. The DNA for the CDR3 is TGTGCCAGCAGTTTATGGAGCGGGTCCCCCATCTACGAGCAGTACTTC.

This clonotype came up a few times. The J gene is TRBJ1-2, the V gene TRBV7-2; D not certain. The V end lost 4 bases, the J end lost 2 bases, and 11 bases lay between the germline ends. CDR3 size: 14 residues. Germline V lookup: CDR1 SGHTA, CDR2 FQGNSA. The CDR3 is CASSSPLYNYGYTF. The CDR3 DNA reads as TGTGCCAGCAGCTCGCCGCTATACAACTATGGCTACACCTTC. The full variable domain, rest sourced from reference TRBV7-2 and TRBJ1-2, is GAGVSQSPSNKVTEKGKDVELRCDPISGHTALYWYRQSLGQGLEFLIYFQGNSAPDKSGLPSDRFSAERTGGSVSTLTIQRTQQEDSAVYLCASSSPLYNYGYTFGSGTRLTVV.

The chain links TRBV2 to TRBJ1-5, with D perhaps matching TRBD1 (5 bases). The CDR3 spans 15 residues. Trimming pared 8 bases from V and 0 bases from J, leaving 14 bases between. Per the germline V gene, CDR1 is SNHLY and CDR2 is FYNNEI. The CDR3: CASHRGRFSNQPQHF. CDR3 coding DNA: TGTGCCAGCCATAGGGGCAGATTTAGCAATCAGCCCCAGCATTTT.

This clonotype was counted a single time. This chain's CDR3 is CASSYRDRGYGYTF. DNA of the CDR3: TGTGCCAGCAGTTACCGGGACAGGGGCTATGGCTACACCTTC. The chain uses TRBV12-3 or TRBV12-4 and TRBJ1-2, with 10 bases matching TRBD1. With V trimmed by 4 bases and J by 4 bases, 3 bases remained unmatched. There are 14 residues in the CDR3.

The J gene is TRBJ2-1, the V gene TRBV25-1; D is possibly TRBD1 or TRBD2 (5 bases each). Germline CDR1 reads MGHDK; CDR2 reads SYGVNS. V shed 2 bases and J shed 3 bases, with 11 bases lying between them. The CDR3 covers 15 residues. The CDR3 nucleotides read TGTGCCAGCAGTGAACAGGGACGGATCTACAATGAGCAGTTCTTC. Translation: CASSEQGRIYNEQFF.